This is a list of T cell receptor beta chains from one sample in a study of Ad26.COV2.S vaccination and SARS-CoV-2 variants. Assay: immunoSEQ multiplex PCR; the TCRdb copy retains only in-frame clones and omits some. The table records about 420,000 clones, roughly 90% of them present only once. This sample comprised peripheral blood, obtained in a trial of Ad26.COV2.S vaccine versus placebo. These receptor sequences come from a person between 18 and 65 years old who received the Ad26.COV2.S COVID-19 vaccine or a placebo. Each CDR3 is given with its conserved first and last residue. Each record gives: J gene, V gene, D gene, clone size, CDR3 protein, CDR3 DNA. The D gene is left open where the match is weak. Size values are once, few and many counts, or a class for expanded clones, and some rows have none.

TRBJ2-3,TRBV6-4,TRBD2,few,CASRAGGPEDTQYF,TGTGCCAGCAGAGCGGGGGGGCCGGAAGATACGCAGTATTTT
TRBJ2-3,TRBV9,TRBD1,-,CASSWTGGSTDTQYF,TGTGCCAGCAGCTGGACAGGGGGGAGCACAGATACGCAGTATTTT
TRBJ2-3,TRBV14,-,-,CASSQGFSGVLLTDTQYF,TGTGCCAGCAGCCAAGGATTTTCAGGGGTGCTTTTGACAGATACGCAGTATTTT
TRBJ1-5,TRBV2,-,-,CASIPGPF,TGTGCCAGCATCCCGGGACCGTTT
TRBJ2-7,TRBV19,-,-,CASSIQVAYEQYF,TGTGCCAGTAGTATTCAGGTGGCCTACGAGCAGTACTTC
TRBJ2-1,TRBV5-1,-,-,CASSLALQNNEQFF,TGCGCCAGCAGCTTGGCTCTTCAGAACAATGAGCAGTTCTTC
TRBJ2-1,TRBV15,TRBD2,-,CATSRKRAGAVDEQFF,TGTGCCACCAGCAGAAAACGAGCGGGGGCGGTCGATGAGCAGTTCTTC
TRBJ2-1,TRBV29-1,-,-,CSAAIERVAYNEQFF,TGCAGCGCCGCCATTGAGAGGGTAGCCTACAATGAGCAGTTCTTC
TRBJ1-5,TRBV6-5,-,-,CASSSGKYQPQHF,TGTGCCAGCAGTTCTGGAAAGTATCAGCCCCAGCATTTT
TRBJ1-2,TRBV5-4,TRBD1,-,CASTLWQGADGYTF,TGTGCCAGCACCCTCTGGCAGGGGGCTGATGGCTACACCTTC
TRBJ2-7,TRBV6-6,-,-,CASSPGQIEQYF,TGTGCCAGCAGTCCCGGACAGATCGAGCAGTACTTC
TRBJ1-5,TRBV4-2,TRBD1,-,CASSRTGGDNQPQHF,TGTGCCAGCAGCCGGACAGGGGGAGACAATCAGCCCCAGCATTTT
TRBJ2-3,TRBV13,-,-,CASSLLRPNTDTQYF,TGTGCCAGCAGCTTATTACGCCCTAACACAGATACGCAGTATTTT
TRBJ2-2,TRBV4-2,TRBD1,-,CASSQGRQGAAGELFF,TGTGCCAGCAGCCAAGGGAGACAGGGGGCCGCCGGGGAGCTGTTTTTT
TRBJ1-6,TRBV11-2,-,-,CASSLEGTSSPLHF,TGTGCCAGCAGCTTAGAGGGCACGAGTTCACCCCTCCACTTT
TRBJ1-1,TRBV11-2,-,-,CASSLVEWTEAFF,TGTGCCAGCAGCTTAGTAGAGTGGACGGAAGCTTTCTTT
TRBJ2-7,TRBV9,-,-,CASSVDGASSYEQYF,TGTGCCAGCAGCGTAGATGGGGCAAGCTCCTACGAGCAGTACTTC
TRBJ1-1,TRBV11-1,-,-,CASSPRGGSTEAFF,TGTGCCAGCAGCCCGAGGGGAGGGTCCACTGAAGCTTTCTTT
TRBJ2-5,TRBV5-4,TRBD2,-,CASSPSPLAGKETQYF,TGTGCCAGCAGCCCGTCTCCCCTAGCGGGGAAAGAGACCCAGTACTTC
TRBJ2-7,TRBV28,TRBD2,-,CASRPGGIYEQYF,TGTGCCAGCAGGCCCGGGGGGATCTACGAGCAGTACTTC
TRBJ2-5,TRBV6-5,-,-,CASSYSNRGQQETQYF,TGTGCCAGCAGTTACTCGAATCGGGGGCAGCAAGAGACCCAGTACTTC
TRBJ1-3,TRBV2,-,-,CASSEALQWQLSGNTIYF,TGTGCCAGCAGTGAAGCGCTTCAATGGCAACTCTCTGGAAACACCATATATTTT
TRBJ2-3,TRBV5-1,-,-,CASSYSGASTDTQYF,TGCGCCAGCAGCTACTCAGGTGCGAGCACAGATACGCAGTATTTT
TRBJ1-5,TRBV4-1,-,-,CASSQGGGQPQHF,TGCGCCAGCAGCCAGGGGGGTGGTCAGCCCCAGCATTTT
TRBJ1-5,TRBV12-5,TRBD1,-,CASGFPGQRGCEPQHF,TGTGCTAGTGGTTTCCCGGGACAGCGGGGATGTGAGCCCCAGCATTTT
TRBJ2-7,TRBV29-1,-,-,CSAAGTYEQYF,TGCAGCGCCGCGGGGACGTACGAGCAGTACTTC
TRBJ1-2,TRBV2,-,-,CASSEGGGTFAGYTF,TGTGCCAGCAGTGAAGGAGGGGGGACATTTGCTGGCTACACCTTC
TRBJ1-2,TRBV19,-,-,CASATGGHYGYTF,TGTGCCAGTGCGACAGGTGGGCACTATGGCTACACCTTC
TRBJ1-6,TRBV7-3,-,-,CASSSTEARSLHF,TGTGCCAGCAGCTCTACCGAGGCCCGGTCCCTCCACTTT
TRBJ2-3,TRBV15,TRBD1,-,CATSRGRLAQGGTDTQYF,TGTGCCACCAGCAGAGGACGTTTAGCGCAGGGGGGCACAGATACGCAGTATTTT
TRBJ2-3,TRBV24-1,-,-,CATSDLQGRDHTDTQYF,TGTGCCACCAGTGATTTGCAGGGGCGGGACCACACAGATACGCAGTATTTT
TRBJ2-6,TRBV3-1/TRBV3-2,-,-,CASSQVSSWANVLTF,TGTGCCAGCAGCCAAGTCAGTAGTTGGGCCAACGTCCTGACTTTC
TRBJ2-7,TRBV19,TRBD1,-,CASSGTADLTYEQYF,TGTGCCAGTAGCGGGACAGCGGACTTAACCTACGAGCAGTACTTC
TRBJ2-2,TRBV27,TRBD1,once,CASSLIQTGPHTGELFF,TGTGCCAGCAGTTTGATTCAGACAGGGCCCCACACCGGGGAGCTGTTTTTT
TRBJ2-1,TRBV5-1,-,once,CASSLAPGQYNEQFF,TGCGCCAGCAGCTTAGCCCCAGGACAATACAATGAGCAGTTCTTC
TRBJ1-2,TRBV5-1,-,-,CASSSDSYGYTF,TGCGCCAGCAGCTCCGACAGTTATGGCTACACCTTC
TRBJ1-5,TRBV6-5,-,few,CASSRQAYNQPQHF,TGTGCCAGCAGTCGGCAGGCCTACAATCAGCCCCAGCATTTT
TRBJ2-5,TRBV24-1,-,-,CATSEEVVGQETQYF,TGTGCCACCAGTGAGGAGGTAGTGGGGCAAGAGACCCAGTACTTC
TRBJ1-3,TRBV18,-,-,CASSQATGSSGNTIYF,TGTGCCAGCTCACAAGCGACAGGTTCATCTGGAAACACCATATATTTT
TRBJ1-1,TRBV28,TRBD1,-,CASSLGTGGPDLRSFF,TGTGCCAGCAGTTTAGGGACAGGGGGCCCCGACCTACGCTCTTTCTTT
TRBJ1-3,TRBV9,TRBD1,-,CASSAAGQGFGNTIYF,TGTGCCAGCAGCGCCGCGGGACAGGGGTTCGGAAATACCATATATTTT
TRBJ1-1,TRBV19,TRBD1,once,CASNQGQGHTEAFF,TGTGCCAGTAACCAAGGACAGGGACACACTGAAGCTTTCTTT
TRBJ2-7,TRBV10-3,-,-,CAISRSSYEQYF,TGTGCCATCAGTAGGAGCTCCTACGAGCAGTACTTC
TRBJ1-5,TRBV6-5,TRBD1,-,CASILTGTNQPQHF,TGTGCCAGCATTTTGACAGGGACTAATCAGCCCCAGCATTTT
TRBJ1-5,TRBV19,-,-,CASSIDREQPQHF,TGTGCCAGTAGTATAGACAGGGAACAGCCCCAGCATTTT
TRBJ1-2,TRBV18,-,few,CASSPPPGTPGYTF,TGTGCCAGCTCACCCCCCCCGGGAACCCCAGGCTACACCTTC
TRBJ1-2,TRBV5-1,-,-,CASSLTPGGITNYGYTF,TGCGCCAGCAGCCTCACACCCGGGGGAATAACTAACTATGGCTACACCTTC
TRBJ2-2,TRBV10-3,TRBD1,-,CAILPGGANTGELFF,TGTGCCATCCTCCCAGGGGGCGCGAACACCGGGGAGCTGTTTTTT
TRBJ2-7,TRBV7-8,TRBD1,-,CASSHGTGLYEQYF,TGTGCCAGCAGCCACGGGACAGGGCTCTACGAGCAGTACTTC
TRBJ2-1,TRBV13,-,-,CASSSRDGSSYNEQFF,TGTGCCAGCAGCTCCCGGGACGGAAGTTCCTACAATGAGCAGTTCTTC
TRBJ1-2,TRBV6-5,TRBD1,-,CASSRDRGDYGYTF,TGTGCCAGCAGTCGGGACAGGGGAGACTATGGCTACACCTTC
TRBJ2-2,TRBV7-2,TRBD2,-,CASSLGPAGGRGELFF,TGTGCCAGCAGCTTGGGCCCAGCGGGGGGGCGAGGGGAGCTGTTTTTT
TRBJ2-3,TRBV5-4,TRBD2,-,CASSLPLAGGTDTQYF,TGTGCCAGCAGCTTGCCACTAGCGGGGGGGACAGATACGCAGTATTTT
TRBJ1-2,TRBV11-3,-,-,CASSSERTVSYGYTF,TGTGCCAGCAGCTCCGAGCGAACGGTGTCCTATGGCTACACCTTC
TRBJ2-6,TRBV7-3,-,-,CASSPGTGANVLTF,TGTGCCAGCAGCCCCGGAACTGGGGCCAACGTCCTGACTTTC